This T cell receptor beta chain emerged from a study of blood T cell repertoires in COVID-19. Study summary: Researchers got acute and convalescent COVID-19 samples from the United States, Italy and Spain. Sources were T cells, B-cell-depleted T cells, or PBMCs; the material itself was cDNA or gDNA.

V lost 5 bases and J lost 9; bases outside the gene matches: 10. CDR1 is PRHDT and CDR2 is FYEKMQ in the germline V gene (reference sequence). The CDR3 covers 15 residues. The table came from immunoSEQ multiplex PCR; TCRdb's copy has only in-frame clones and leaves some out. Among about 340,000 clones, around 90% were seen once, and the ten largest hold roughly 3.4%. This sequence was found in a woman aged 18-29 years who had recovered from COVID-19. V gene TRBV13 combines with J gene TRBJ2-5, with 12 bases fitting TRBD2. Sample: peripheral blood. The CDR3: CASSLAVGTSGSQYF. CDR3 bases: TGTGCCAGCAGCCTAGCCGTGGGGACTAGCGGGTCCCAGTACTTC.